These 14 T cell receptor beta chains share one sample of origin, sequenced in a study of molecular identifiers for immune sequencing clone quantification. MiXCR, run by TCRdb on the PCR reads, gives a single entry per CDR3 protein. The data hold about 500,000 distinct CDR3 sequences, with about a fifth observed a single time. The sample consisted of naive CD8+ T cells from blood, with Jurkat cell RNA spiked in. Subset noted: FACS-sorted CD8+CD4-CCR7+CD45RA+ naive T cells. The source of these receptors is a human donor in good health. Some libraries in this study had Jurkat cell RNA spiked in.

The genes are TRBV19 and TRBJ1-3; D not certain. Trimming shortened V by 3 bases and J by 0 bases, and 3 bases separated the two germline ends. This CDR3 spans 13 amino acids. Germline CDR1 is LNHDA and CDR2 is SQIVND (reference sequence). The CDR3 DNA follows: TGTGCCAGTAGTATGAGCTCTGGAAACACCATATATTTT. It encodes CASSMSSGNTIYF.

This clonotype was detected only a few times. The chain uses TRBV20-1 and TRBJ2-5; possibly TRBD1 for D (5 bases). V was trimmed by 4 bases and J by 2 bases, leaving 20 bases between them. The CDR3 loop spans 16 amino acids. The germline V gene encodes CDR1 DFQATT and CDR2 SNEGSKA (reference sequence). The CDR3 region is CSAIEIGELSQETQYF. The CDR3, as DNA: TGCAGTGCTATCGAGATAGGGGAATTATCGCAAGAGACCCAGTACTTC.

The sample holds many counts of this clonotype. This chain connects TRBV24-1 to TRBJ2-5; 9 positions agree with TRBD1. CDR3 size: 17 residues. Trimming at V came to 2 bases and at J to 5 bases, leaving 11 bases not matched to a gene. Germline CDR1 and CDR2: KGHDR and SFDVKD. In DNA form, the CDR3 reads TGTGCCACCAGTGATTCCACTTTACAGGGGGCGATGGAGACCCAGTACTTC. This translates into CATSDSTLQGAMETQYF.

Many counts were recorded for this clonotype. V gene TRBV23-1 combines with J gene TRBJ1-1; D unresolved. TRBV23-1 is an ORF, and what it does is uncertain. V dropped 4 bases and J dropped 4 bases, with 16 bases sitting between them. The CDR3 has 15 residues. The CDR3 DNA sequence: TGCGCCAGCAGTCCGAAGAGGGTCCCGGGCACTGAAGCTTTCTTT. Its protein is CASSPKRVPGTEAFF.

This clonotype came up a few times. Here the CDR3 reads CASSSTSGGETQYF. In DNA, the CDR3 is TGTGCCAGCAGCAGTACTAGCGGGGGAGAGACCCAGTACTTC. The chain combines TRBV7-9 with TRBJ2-5, with 11 bases aligning to TRBD2. The CDR3 contains 14 residues. Looked up from germline, CDR1 is SEHNR and CDR2 is FQNEAQ (reference sequence). Trimming took 5 bases from V and 4 from J; bases not matched to a gene: 3. Drawing the rest from reference TRBV7-9 and TRBJ2-5, the complete variable domain is DTGVSQNPRHKITKRGQNVTFRCDPISEHNRLYWYRQTLGQGPEFLTYFQNEAQLEKSRLLSDRFSAERPKGSFSTLEIQRTEQGDSAMYLCASSSTSGGETQYFGPGTRLLVL.

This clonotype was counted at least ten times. CDR3 protein: CASSQVALSGNQPQHF. In DNA form, the CDR3 reads TGCGCCAGCAGCCAAGTTGCGTTATCCGGCAATCAGCCCCAGCATTTT. The chain uses TRBV4-1 and TRBJ1-5, with unresolved D. The CDR3 length is 16 residues. Germline CDR1 MGHRA, CDR2 YSYEKL. V lost 1 base, J lost 2 bases, and 12 bases lay in between.

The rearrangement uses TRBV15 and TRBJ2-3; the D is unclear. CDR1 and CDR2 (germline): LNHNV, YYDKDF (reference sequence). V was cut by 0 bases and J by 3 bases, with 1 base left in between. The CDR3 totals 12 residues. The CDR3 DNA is TGTGCCACCAGCAGAGATACAGATACGCAGTATTTT. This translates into CATSRDTDTQYF.

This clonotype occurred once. The CDR3 DNA is TGTGCCGGACGGGACAGCCTATCCTACGAGCAGTACTTC. It yields the protein CAGRDSLSYEQYF. J is TRBJ2-7 and V is TRBV2; 7 nucleotides match TRBD1. CDR1 and CDR2 (germline): SNHLY, FYNNEI. The CDR3 covers 13 residues. The V gene end was trimmed by 11 bases and the J gene end by 1 base; junction bases not matched to a gene: 8.

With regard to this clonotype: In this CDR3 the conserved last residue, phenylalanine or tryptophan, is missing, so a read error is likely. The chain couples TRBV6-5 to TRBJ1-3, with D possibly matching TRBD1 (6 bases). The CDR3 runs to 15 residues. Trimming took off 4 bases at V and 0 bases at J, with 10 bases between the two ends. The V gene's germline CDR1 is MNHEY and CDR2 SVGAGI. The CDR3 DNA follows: TGTGCCAGCAGTTCGTCCAGGGGCTCTGGAAACACCATATATTCT. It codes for CASSSSRGSGNTIYS.

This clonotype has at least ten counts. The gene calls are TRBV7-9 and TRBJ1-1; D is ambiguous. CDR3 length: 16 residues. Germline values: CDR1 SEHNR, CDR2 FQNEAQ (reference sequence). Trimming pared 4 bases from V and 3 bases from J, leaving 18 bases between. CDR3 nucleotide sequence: TGTGCCAGCAGCTCAACCCGCGCGACTAAATACACTGAAGCTTTCTTT. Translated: CASSSTRATKYTEAFF.

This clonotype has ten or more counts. This chain's CDR3 is CSVENTDTQYF. As DNA, the CDR3 is TGCAGCGTGGAAAACACAGATACGCAGTATTTT. The chain recombines TRBV29-1 with TRBJ2-3; D remains unclear. Germline V gene data show CDR1 as SQVTM and CDR2 as ANQGSEA. The CDR3 loop spans 11 amino acids. V gave up 6 bases and J gave up 2 bases, with 6 bases separating them.

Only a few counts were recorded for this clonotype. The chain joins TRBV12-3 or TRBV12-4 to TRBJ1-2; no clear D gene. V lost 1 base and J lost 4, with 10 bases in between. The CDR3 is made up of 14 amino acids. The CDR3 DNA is TGTGCCAGCAGTTTAGTAAGCCGGATCTATGGCTACACCTTC. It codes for CASSLVSRIYGYTF.

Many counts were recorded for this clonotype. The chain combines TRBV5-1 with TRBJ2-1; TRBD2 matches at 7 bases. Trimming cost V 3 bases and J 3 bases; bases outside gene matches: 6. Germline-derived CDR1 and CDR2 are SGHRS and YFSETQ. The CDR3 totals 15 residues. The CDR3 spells CASSYLAAFYNEQFF. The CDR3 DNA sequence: TGCGCCAGCAGCTACCTAGCGGCCTTCTACAATGAGCAGTTCTTC. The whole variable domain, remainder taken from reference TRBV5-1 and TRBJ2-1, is KAGVTQTPRYLIKTRGQQVTLSCSPISGHRSVSWYQQTPGQGLQFLFEYFSETQRNKGNFPGRFSGRQFSNSRSEMNVSTLELGDSALYLCASSYLAAFYNEQFFGPGTRLTVL.

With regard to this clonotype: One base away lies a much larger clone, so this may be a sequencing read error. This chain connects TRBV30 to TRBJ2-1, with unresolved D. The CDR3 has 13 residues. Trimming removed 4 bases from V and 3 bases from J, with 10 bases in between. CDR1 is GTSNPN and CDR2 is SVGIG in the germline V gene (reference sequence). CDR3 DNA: TGTGCCTGGAACAGTCCGGTCTACAATGAGCAGTTCTTC. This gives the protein CAWNSPVYNEQFF.